The TCR beta chain described here comes from a study of technical replicates of blood from several donors. Repertoires were generated with immunoSEQ multiplex PCR, while TCRdb's copy carries only in-frame clones and drops some. Of some 70,000 clones listed, over 75% were seen once; the top ten hold approximately 4.4%. The clonotype comes from a human donor in good health. Some clones in this sample may be carry-over from other donors' samples. The sample comprised PBMCs.

CDR3 in amino acids: CASSLNGGDFDEQYF. CDR3 coding DNA: TGTGCCAGCAGCTTAAACGGGGGGGACTTTGACGAGCAGTACTTC. This chain connects TRBV7-2 to TRBJ2-7; 8 positions match TRBD2. CDR1 SGHTA and CDR2 FQGNSA come from the germline V gene. V trimming: 2 bases; J trimming: 5 bases; junction bases outside the gene matches: 8. The CDR3 length is 15 residues.